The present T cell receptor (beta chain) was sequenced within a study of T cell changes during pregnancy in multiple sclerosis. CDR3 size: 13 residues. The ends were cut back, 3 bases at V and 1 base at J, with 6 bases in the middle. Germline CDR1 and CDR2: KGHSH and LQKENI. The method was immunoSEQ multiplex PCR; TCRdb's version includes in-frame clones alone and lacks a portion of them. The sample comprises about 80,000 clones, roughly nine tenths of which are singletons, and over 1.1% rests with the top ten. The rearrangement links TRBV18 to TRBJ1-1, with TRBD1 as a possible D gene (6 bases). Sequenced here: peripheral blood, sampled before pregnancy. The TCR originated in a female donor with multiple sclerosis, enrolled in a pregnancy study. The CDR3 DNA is TGTGCCAGCTCACCGGGACAGAACACTGAAGCTTTCTTT. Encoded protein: CASSPGQNTEAFF.